This note documents a single T cell receptor (beta chain) sequence. Its antigen is unidentified. Using its own MiXCR run on the reads, TCRdb lists one record per CDR3 protein. The sample lists approximately 270,000 distinct CDR3 sequences, under 25% occurring once. The sample comes from a study of T cell repertoires in cytomegalovirus infection. Study summary: Researchers turned to recently identified HLA-C-restricted CMV epitopes as well as well-studied HLA-B-restricted ones. In public TCR beta signatures, there were indications of both CMV infection and matching HLA type. Regarding the study as a whole: HLA-C-restricted, CMV-specific TCR beta clonotypes were dominant ex vivo.

V lost 6 bases, J lost 11 bases, and 23 bases lay in between. The CDR3 covers 14 residues. Germline CDR1 is MNHEY and CDR2 is SVGAGI. V is TRBV6-5 and J is TRBJ2-7; perhaps TRBD1 as D (6 bases). The TCR was taken from a human donor in good health (CMV status not recorded). Some clones in this sample may be carry-over from other donors' samples. Material: cultured PBMCs, obtained from culture after CMV antigen stimulation. CDR3 coding DNA: TGTGCCAGCAGGCCACAGGGCACCTCCGTAGTAGAGTACTTC. This sequence encodes CASRPQGTSVVEYF.